The 22 T cell receptor beta chains in this list originate from one sample, sequenced in a study of lymphopenia after photon versus proton radiotherapy. Here immunoSEQ multiplex PCR was the method, and the copy in TCRdb shows in-frame clones only, minus some. The data show about 25,000 clones, approximately 88% seen once. The sample was peripheral blood, taken from a patient treated with photon-based radiotherapy. All receptors come from a man aged 45 to 65 with gastric cancer.

This chain uses TRBV19 with TRBJ1-1; D is uncertain. This CDR3 contains 13 residues. Looked up from germline, CDR1 is LNHDA and CDR2 is SQIVND (reference sequence). V was trimmed by 2 bases and J by 10 bases, leaving 14 bases between them. CDR3 DNA: TGTGCCAGTAGTATATTTGGGGAGTCGAGAGCTTTCTTT. This codes for CASSIFGESRAFF.

V is TRBV2 and J is TRBJ1-5, with unresolved D. CDR1 SNHLY and CDR2 FYNNEI come from the germline V gene. Between the trimmed V and J ends, which lost 3 bases and 3 bases, there was a span of 6 bases. The CDR3 sequence is 13 residues long. CDR3 bases: TGTGCCAGCAGTGAGCAGGCCAATCAGCCCCAGCATTTT. Its protein product is CASSEQANQPQHF.

The V and J genes are TRBV5-1 and TRBJ1-6; D is ambiguous. The CDR3 spans 18 residues. The germline V gene has CDR1 SGHRS and CDR2 YFSETQ. V lost 1 base and J 1 base, leaving 15 bases between the germline ends. The CDR3 DNA is TGCGCCAGCAGCTTGAGAGAAGTCCTAGGGTCCTATAATTCACCCCTCCACTTT. It encodes CASSLREVLGSYNSPLHF.

This chain links TRBV10-1 with TRBJ2-3, with D maybe TRBD2 (7 bases). V lost 4 bases and J 5 bases, leaving 13 bases between the germline ends. The germline gives CDR1 WNHNN, CDR2 SYGVQD (reference sequence). The length of the CDR3 is 14 residues. The CDR3: CASSGGRGRDTQYF. For the CDR3, the DNA is TGCGCCAGCAGTGGTGGGAGGGGGAGAGATACGCAGTATTTT.

The chain uses TRBV21-1 and TRBJ2-5; the D call in the table, TRBD1, was not verified against the DNA. TRBV21-1 is termed a pseudogene. This CDR3 spans 17 amino acids. The chain's CDR3 is CASSSQTGSRDQETQYF. Written as DNA, the CDR3 is TGTGCCAGCAGCAGCCAGACAGGGAGCAGGGACCAAGAGACCCAGTACTTC.

The rearrangement links TRBV30 to TRBJ1-6; D might be TRBD1 (5 bases). Per germline, CDR1 GTSNPN and CDR2 SVGIG (reference sequence). The CDR3 length is 12 residues. Trimming removed 0 bases at V and 15 bases at J, with 12 bases between. CDR3: CAWSVKGQGLHF. Here the CDR3 DNA reads TGTGCCTGGAGTGTAAAGGGTCAGGGCCTCCACTTT.

This clone has a handful of counts. V is TRBV4-1 and J is TRBJ1-1; tentative D call: TRBD1 (5 bases). Trimming stripped 1 base from V and 4 bases from J, with 7 bases between. This CDR3 is built from 13 residues. Germline V CDR1 and CDR2: MGHRA, YSYEKL. Here the CDR3 reads CASSQGGTTEAFF. The CDR3 DNA is TGCGCCAGCAGCCAAGGGGGGACCACTGAAGCTTTCTTT.

The V gene is TRBV7-3, the J gene TRBJ2-1; D tentatively reads TRBD1 or TRBD2 (6 bases each). V dropped 2 bases and J dropped 10 bases, with 18 bases sitting between them. The CDR3 loop spans 15 amino acids. Per germline, CDR1 SGHTA and CDR2 FQGTGA. CDR3 bases: TGTGCCAGCAGCTTACTACGGGGGCCCAACAGAGAGCAGTTCTTC. Translation gives CASSLLRGPNREQFF.

This clone was seen a few times. The chain combines TRBV6-4 with TRBJ1-1; 7 bases align to TRBD1. There are 16 residues in the CDR3. V trimming: 4 bases; J trimming: 4 bases; junction bases outside the gene matches: 12. CDR1 MRHNA and CDR2 SNTAGT come from the germline V gene. The CDR3 spells CASSAAGGMFGTEAFF. For the CDR3, the DNA is TGTGCCAGCAGTGCCGCAGGGGGGATGTTCGGCACTGAAGCTTTCTTT.

The rearrangement joins TRBV18 to TRBJ1-1, with 8 bases lining up with TRBD1. The CDR3 spans 15 residues. The junction had 8 bases not matched to a gene; V was cut back by 3 bases and J by 5 bases. The germline CDR1 and CDR2 sequences are KGHSH and LQKENI. The CDR3 nucleotides read TGTGCCAGCTCACCTCAGACAGGGGCGGGAACTGAAGCTTTCTTT. This codes for CASSPQTGAGTEAFF.

V gene TRBV5-1 combines with J gene TRBJ2-5; perhaps D is TRBD1 or TRBD2 (5 bases each). Between the trimmed V and J ends, which lost 0 bases and 5 bases, there was a span of 11 bases. The V gene's germline CDR1 is SGHRS and CDR2 YFSETQ. The CDR3 loop spans 14 amino acids. The CDR3 spells CASSLAGACETQYF. The CDR3 nucleotides read TGCGCCAGCAGCTTGGCCGGGGCGTGCGAGACCCAGTACTTC.

The V and J genes are TRBV1 and TRBJ2-7; the D segment call TRBD1 is taken from the table without a DNA check. TRBV1 is an annotated pseudogene. The CDR3 consists of 15 residues. The CDR3 here is CTSSQEGQVAREQYV. In DNA form, the CDR3 reads TGCACCAGCAGCCAAGAAGGCCAGGTGGCAAGAGAGCAGTACGTC.

V gene TRBV7-9 combines with J gene TRBJ2-1, with D possibly matching TRBD2 (7 bases). Trimming stripped 8 bases from V and 0 bases from J, with 23 bases between. The CDR3 is 18 amino acids. Germline CDR1 SEHNR, CDR2 FQNEAQ (reference sequence). This CDR3 is CASAARGRDPSSYNEQFF. As DNA, the CDR3 is TGTGCCAGCGCAGCTAGGGGGAGGGACCCAAGCTCCTACAATGAGCAGTTCTTC. The full variable domain, in which reference TRBV7-9 and TRBJ2-1 provide the parts outside the CDR3, is DTGVSQNPRHKITKRGQNVTFRCDPISEHNRLYWYRQTLGQGPEFLTYFQNEAQLEKSRLLSDRFSAERPKGSFSTLEIQRTEQGDSAMYLCASAARGRDPSSYNEQFFGPGTRLTVL.

The J gene is TRBJ2-5, the V gene TRBV5-6; D gene uncertain. The CDR3 totals 16 residues. Deletions cut 4 bases from V and 2 bases from J, with 18 bases between. Germline V gene sequence: CDR1 SGHDT, CDR2 YYEEEE. The CDR3, as DNA: TGTGCCAGCAGCATTTGGTTAGGGCAGCCTCAAGAGACCCAGTACTTC. Its protein is CASSIWLGQPQETQYF.

The chain couples TRBV7-2 to TRBJ2-1, with no clear D. Germline V gene lookup returns CDR1 SGHTA and CDR2 FQGNSA. The V end lost 5 bases, the J end lost 7 bases, and 12 bases lay between the germline ends. This CDR3 comprises 13 residues. CDR3 sequence (DNA): TGTGCCAGCAGCCCGTCGGACGCGAATGAGCAGTTCTTC. This gives the protein CASSPSDANEQFF.

This chain connects TRBV25-1 to TRBJ1-1; 9 nucleotides align to TRBD1. The CDR3 is made up of 12 amino acids. V trimming: 4 bases; J trimming: 10 bases; junction bases outside the gene matches: 4. Germline V gives CDR1 MGHDK, CDR2 SYGVNS. CDR3 in amino acids: CASSAPTGGAFF. CDR3 coding DNA: TGTGCCAGCAGTGCCCCGACAGGGGGAGCTTTCTTT.

The V gene is TRBV5-6, the J gene TRBJ2-1; D remains unclear. Germline loops: CDR1 SGHDT, CDR2 YYEEEE. Trimming shortened V by 3 bases and J by 8 bases, and 9 bases separated the two germline ends. The CDR3 loop spans 12 amino acids. CDR3 sequence reads: CASSSTSHEQFF. The DNA for the CDR3 is TGTGCCAGCAGCTCTACGAGCCATGAGCAGTTCTTC.

This clone was seen a handful of times. This chain uses TRBV5-1 with TRBJ1-4, with TRBD1 matching 8 bases. The CDR3 covers 13 residues. V lost 3 bases to trimming and J lost 12 bases; unmatched junction nucleotides: 7. Per germline, CDR1 SGHRS and CDR2 YFSETQ. The CDR3 DNA reads TGCGCCAGCAGCTCCGGACAGGGCGTAGAACTGTTTTTT. Its protein is CASSSGQGVELFF.

This chain uses TRBV5-6 with TRBJ2-2, with unresolved D. The CDR3 totals 14 residues. The germline gives CDR1 SGHDT, CDR2 YYEEEE. Trimming stripped 1 base from V and 6 bases from J, with 10 bases between. The CDR3 DNA reads as TGTGCCAGCAGCTTGTTCCCGGGTGCCGGGGAGCTGTTTTTT. This encodes CASSLFPGAGELFF.

The chain combines TRBV6-1 with TRBJ1-5; D not resolved. Per the germline V gene, CDR1 is MNHNS and CDR2 is SASEGT. V was clipped by 5 bases and J by 7 bases, with 12 bases between them. This CDR3 region has 13 residues. The DNA of the CDR3 is TGTGCCAGCAGTCTACAGTGGGAACAGCCCCAGCATTTT. It codes for CASSLQWEQPQHF.

Comments on this clone: In the same sample, other DNA sequences code for this CDR3. The chain recombines TRBV6-6 with TRBJ1-2, with TRBD1 matching over 7 bases. CDR1 MNHNY and CDR2 SVGAGI come from the germline V gene (reference sequence). The CDR3 consists of 13 residues. V was pared by 7 bases and J by 8 bases, with 10 bases of the junction left unmatched. The chain's CDR3 is CASIQTGFYGYTF. DNA for the CDR3: TGTGCCAGCATCCAGACAGGGTTCTACGGCTACACCTTC.

This rearrangement joins TRBV19 to TRBJ2-5, with 7 bases matching TRBD2. Germline-derived CDR1 and CDR2 are LNHDA and SQIVND (reference sequence). The CDR3 contains 13 residues. The junction had 2 bases not matched to a gene; V was cut back by 1 base and J by 6 bases. The CDR3 reads CASSIAGGKTQYF. The CDR3, as DNA: TGTGCCAGTAGTATAGCCGGGGGGAAGACCCAGTACTTC.